One sample yielded the 25 T cell receptor beta chains listed below, sequenced in a study of Ad26.COV2.S vaccination and SARS-CoV-2 variants. TCRdb's table, derived via immunoSEQ multiplex PCR, lists solely in-frame clones and lacks some. The data contain about 470,000 clones, less than 95% of them singletons. Treatment indicated: 15 to 20 received Ad26.COV2.S at low or high dose, single or two shots; five or six received placebo; per-sample allocation not given. It was on day 63 after the first vaccine or placebo injection that samples were taken. This specimen consisted of peripheral blood, obtained in a trial of Ad26.COV2.S vaccine versus placebo. These receptors came from a person between 18 and 60 years old who received the Ad26.COV2.S COVID-19 vaccine or a placebo.

The CDR3 here is CASSDKVDRAGANVLTF. The CDR3 DNA reads as TGTGCCAGCAGCGATAAGGTGGACAGGGCTGGGGCCAACGTCCTGACTTTC. The genes are TRBV9 and TRBJ2-6; the match to TRBD1 covers 8 bases. The CDR3 loop spans 17 amino acids. Per germline, CDR1 SGDLS and CDR2 YYNGEE. J gave up 2 bases and V 3 bases, and 7 bases lay outside the gene matches.

This clone was recorded only once. The chain carries TRBV3-1 (or the pseudogene TRBV3-2) and TRBJ2-2; D is possibly TRBD1 or TRBD2 (5 bases each). The CDR3 extends over 14 amino acids. Trimming shortened V by 0 bases and J by 4 bases, and 6 bases separated the two germline ends. From germline, CDR1 is LGHDT and CDR2 YNNKEL (reference sequence). The CDR3 loop reads CASSQDGATGELFF. In DNA, the CDR3 is TGTGCCAGCAGCCAAGACGGGGCCACCGGGGAGCTGTTTTTT.

This clone was counted many times. The chain has TRBV15 and TRBJ2-7; 7 bases fit TRBD1. The germline CDR1 and CDR2 sequences are LNHNV and YYDKDF (reference sequence). This CDR3 contains 15 residues. The J segment lost 4 bases and the V segment lost 9 bases, leaving 15 bases of the junction unmatched. The CDR3 sequence: CATGHSLEQGYEQYF. The CDR3 DNA sequence: TGTGCCACGGGGCATAGTCTGGAACAGGGGTACGAGCAGTACTTC.

This clone was counted once. The CDR3 DNA reads TGTGCCAGCAGCTCTGCAGGCGGGGAGCAGTACTTC. It encodes CASSSAGGEQYF. The rearrangement uses TRBV7-6 and TRBJ2-7; weak D call: TRBD2 (5 bases). The V end lost 4 bases, the J end lost 7 bases, and 11 bases lay between the germline ends. CDR1 and CDR2 (germline): SGHVS, FNYEAQ. The CDR3 is 12 amino acids. Based on the CDR3 plus reference TRBV7-6 and TRBJ2-7, the full variable domain is GAGVSQSPRYKVTKRGQDVALRCDPISGHVSLYWYRQALGQGPEFLTYFNYEAQQDKSGLPNDRFSAERPEGSISTLTIQRTEQRDSAMYRCASSSAGGEQYFGPGTRLTVT.

This chain uses TRBV6-2 or TRBV6-3 with TRBJ2-1; 7 nucleotides agree with TRBD2. The trim removed 4 bases at V and 6 bases at J, leaving 9 bases unmatched. Germline assignment: CDR1 MNHEY and CDR2 SVGEGT. The CDR3 runs to 15 residues. In nucleotides, the CDR3 is TGTGCCAGCAGTTCCATGAGCGGGAAGTCCAATGAGCAGTTCTTC. Protein product: CASSSMSGKSNEQFF.

The chain carries TRBV7-6 and TRBJ2-6, with TRBD1 as a possible D gene (7 bases). The CDR3 is 18 residues long. Trimming pared 7 bases from V and 2 bases from J, leaving 21 bases between. The germline CDR1 and CDR2 sequences are SGHVS and FNYEAQ. The CDR3 loop reads CASKEKNRGGAGANVLTF. CDR3 nucleotides: TGTGCCAGCAAAGAAAAAAACAGGGGAGGCGCTGGGGCCAACGTCCTGACTTTC. Together with reference TRBV7-6 and TRBJ2-6, the CDR3 gives the full variable domain: GAGVSQSPRYKVTKRGQDVALRCDPISGHVSLYWYRQALGQGPEFLTYFNYEAQQDKSGLPNDRFSAERPEGSISTLTIQRTEQRDSAMYRCASKEKNRGGAGANVLTFGAGSRLTVL.

This chain connects TRBV11-3 to TRBJ2-1; D could derive from TRBD1 or TRBD2 (5 bases each). V was trimmed by 1 base and J by 3 bases, leaving 13 bases between them. The CDR3 is 16 amino acids. The germline CDR1 and CDR2 sequences are SGHNT and YENEEA. The DNA of the CDR3 is TGTGCCAGCAGCTTAGGTTCCTCAGGGAGCTACAATGAGCAGTTCTTC. It yields the protein CASSLGSSGSYNEQFF.

This sequence joins TRBV27 and TRBJ2-2; D is uncertain. CDR1 is MNHEY, CDR2 SMNVEV, per germline (reference sequence). Trimming removed 3 bases at V and 0 bases at J, with 11 bases between. CDR3 size: 16 residues. CDR3 sequence (DNA): TGTGCCAGCAGTTTCGTTCCAGGCGCGAACACCGGGGAGCTGTTTTTT. Amino acid sequence: CASSFVPGANTGELFF.

This chain links TRBV11-1 with TRBJ2-1; a weak D match, TRBD1 (6 bases). Germline CDR1 and CDR2: SGHAT and FQDESV (reference sequence). V lost 0 bases, J lost 7 bases, and 13 bases lay in between. The CDR3 contains 15 residues. In DNA, the CDR3 is TGTGCCAGCAGCTTAGCCAGGGGATACCGGAATGAGCAGTTCTTC. It encodes CASSLARGYRNEQFF.

The V and J genes are TRBV6-2 or TRBV6-3 and TRBJ2-2, with D maybe TRBD2 (5 bases). The germline V gene encodes CDR1 MNHEY and CDR2 SVGEGT. This CDR3 is 15 amino acids long. The V end was cut by 5 bases, the J end by 4 bases, with 14 bases between. For the CDR3, the DNA is TGTGCCAGCAGTCAAAGCGGCGCGGTCACCGGGGAGCTGTTTTTT. It yields the protein CASSQSGAVTGELFF.

The genes are TRBV7-8 and TRBJ1-4; 7 nucleotides line up with TRBD1. The trim removed 5 bases at V and 5 bases at J, leaving 8 bases unmatched. There are 15 residues in the CDR3. CDR1 is SGHVS and CDR2 is FQNEAQ in the germline V gene. CDR3 in amino acids: CASSLSGQPNEKLFF. CDR3 coding DNA: TGTGCCAGCAGCCTATCGGGACAGCCAAATGAAAAACTGTTTTTT.

The chain combines TRBV6-1 with TRBJ1-6; D remains unclear. Per germline, CDR1 MNHNS and CDR2 SASEGT. This CDR3 has 16 residues. Trimming left V 2 bases short and J 5 bases short, with 13 bases between. In DNA form, the CDR3 reads TGTGCCAGCAGTGAATTCGCAGGCTCGAATAATTCACCCCTCCACTTT. It translates to CASSEFAGSNNSPLHF.

The chain links TRBV4-1 to TRBJ2-7; D is uncertain. The CDR3 totals 13 residues. Germline values: CDR1 MGHRA, CDR2 YSYEKL. With 2 bases removed from V and 1 base from J, the gap between germline ends came to 6 bases. Here the CDR3 DNA reads TGCGCCAGCAGCCAACCCGGGTCCTACGAGCAGTACTTC. Translating it yields CASSQPGSYEQYF.

This chain links TRBV10-3 with TRBJ1-2; D is unclear. CDR3 length: 14 residues. The V end lost 2 bases, the J end lost 1 base, and 8 bases lay between the germline ends. The germline CDR1 and CDR2 sequences are ENHRY and SYGVKD. The CDR3 bases are TGTGCCATCAGTGAGACGAACCTTAACTATGGCTACACCTTC. Protein product: CAISETNLNYGYTF.

This chain joins TRBV15 and TRBJ2-7; 8 nucleotides line up with TRBD2. Looked up from germline, CDR1 is LNHNV and CDR2 is YYDKDF (reference sequence). The CDR3 extends over 18 amino acids. Trimming took 1 base from V and 2 from J; bases not matched to a gene: 13. The CDR3 region is CATSRGALTSGGTYEQYF. The CDR3 nucleotides are TGTGCCACCAGCAGAGGGGCCCTAACTAGCGGAGGAACCTACGAGCAGTACTTC.

The chain employs TRBV28 and TRBJ2-7, with 7 bases aligning to TRBD2. Germline CDR1 reads MDHEN; CDR2 reads SYDVKM. The CDR3 is 15 amino acids. V gave up 4 bases and J gave up 2 bases; unmatched junction bases: 8. CDR3 in DNA: TGTGCCAGCAGTTCCGCGGGAGTTCTGCCCTACGAGCAGTACTTC. The encoded protein is CASSSAGVLPYEQYF.

The gene calls are TRBV7-8 and TRBJ2-7; TRBD2 matches 12 bases. Looked up from germline, CDR1 is SGHVS and CDR2 is FQNEAQ. V lost 5 bases, J lost 5 bases, and 4 bases stayed unmatched. CDR3 length equals 14 residues. The CDR3 spells CASSLGLAGHEQYF. The CDR3 DNA follows: TGTGCCAGCAGCCTGGGACTAGCGGGCCACGAGCAGTACTTC.

This chain's CDR3 is CASSLDQGSYGYTF. CDR3 sequence (DNA): TGTGCCAGCAGCTTAGATCAGGGGAGCTATGGCTACACCTTC. The chain uses TRBV7-3 and TRBJ1-2; tentatively, D is TRBD1 (6 bases). The length of the CDR3 is 14 residues. V was clipped by 2 bases and J by 4 bases, with 11 bases between them. Germline CDR1 is SGHTA and CDR2 is FQGTGA.

The chain employs TRBV7-3 and TRBJ2-5; possible D gene TRBD1, 6 bases. The CDR3 runs 14 residues. V shed 4 bases and J shed 5 bases, with 14 bases lying between them. The germline V gene has CDR1 SGHTA and CDR2 FQGTGA. CDR3 sequence reads: CASSSGQPAETQYF. The CDR3 coding sequence is TGTGCCAGCAGCTCCGGACAGCCGGCGGAGACCCAGTACTTC.

This chain uses TRBV9 with TRBJ2-3; 7 bases match TRBD2. Germline V gene data show CDR1 as SGDLS and CDR2 as YYNGEE. The CDR3 runs to 14 residues. Trimming took 0 bases from V and 4 from J; bases not matched to a gene: 2. CDR3 in amino acids: CASSVAGGADTQYF. CDR3 nucleotides: TGTGCCAGCAGCGTAGCGGGAGGCGCAGATACGCAGTATTTT.

V gene TRBV3-1 (or the pseudogene TRBV3-2) combines with J gene TRBJ2-7, with 7 bases identical to TRBD1. CDR1 LGHDT and CDR2 YNNKEL come from the germline V gene (reference sequence). Unmatched junction bases numbered 7, after V lost 4 bases and J lost 1 base. The CDR3 runs to 15 residues. CDR3 bases: TGTGCCAGCAGCCCGGGACAGTTGATATCCTACGAGCAGTACTTC. This sequence encodes CASSPGQLISYEQYF.

The chain couples TRBV9 to TRBJ2-1; 7 positions agree with TRBD2. With V trimmed by 6 bases and J by 6 bases, 15 bases remained unmatched. Germline CDR1 and CDR2: SGDLS and YYNGEE. This CDR3 contains 16 residues. The CDR3 nucleotides read TGTGCCAGCAAGTTTAGGGACTACAAAACGTCCAATGAGCAGTTCTTC. Translation gives CASKFRDYKTSNEQFF. Full variable domain (rest looked up from reference TRBV9 and TRBJ2-1): DSGVTQTPKHLITATGQRVTLRCSPRSGDLSVYWYQQSLDQGLQFLIQYYNGEERAKGNILERFSAQQFPDLHSELNLSSLELGDSALYFCASKFRDYKTSNEQFFGPGTRLTVL.

This chain joins TRBV19 and TRBJ2-3, with 11 bases identical to TRBD2. Germline CDR1 LNHDA, CDR2 SQIVND (reference sequence). The CDR3 has 16 residues. Losses at the gene ends were 6 bases for V and 2 bases for J; bases not matched to a gene: 7. The CDR3 nucleotides read TGTGCCAGTAGGGGGACTAGCGGAACGTACACAGATACGCAGTATTTT. It specifies CASRGTSGTYTDTQYF.

This chain uses TRBV6-6 with TRBJ1-5, with D possibly being TRBD1 (5 bases). Germline V gene sequence: CDR1 MNHNY, CDR2 SVGAGI (reference sequence). This CDR3 region has 14 residues. V was shortened by 6 bases and J by 0 bases, with 9 bases between the two germline ends. The CDR3 nucleotides are TGTGCCAGCAGAACGACAGATAGCAATCAGCCCCAGCATTTT. Translation: CASRTTDSNQPQHF.

The count of this clone is one. The chain combines TRBV7-3 with TRBJ2-1, with a weak D call TRBD2 (5 bases). The germline V gene has CDR1 SGHTA and CDR2 FQGTGA. V lost 5 bases and J 0 bases, leaving 17 bases between the germline ends. The CDR3 has 17 amino acids. CDR3 DNA: TGTGCCAGCAGCGGCGGGTTCGACGAAATCTCCTACAATGAGCAGTTCTTC. It is translated as CASSGGFDEISYNEQFF.